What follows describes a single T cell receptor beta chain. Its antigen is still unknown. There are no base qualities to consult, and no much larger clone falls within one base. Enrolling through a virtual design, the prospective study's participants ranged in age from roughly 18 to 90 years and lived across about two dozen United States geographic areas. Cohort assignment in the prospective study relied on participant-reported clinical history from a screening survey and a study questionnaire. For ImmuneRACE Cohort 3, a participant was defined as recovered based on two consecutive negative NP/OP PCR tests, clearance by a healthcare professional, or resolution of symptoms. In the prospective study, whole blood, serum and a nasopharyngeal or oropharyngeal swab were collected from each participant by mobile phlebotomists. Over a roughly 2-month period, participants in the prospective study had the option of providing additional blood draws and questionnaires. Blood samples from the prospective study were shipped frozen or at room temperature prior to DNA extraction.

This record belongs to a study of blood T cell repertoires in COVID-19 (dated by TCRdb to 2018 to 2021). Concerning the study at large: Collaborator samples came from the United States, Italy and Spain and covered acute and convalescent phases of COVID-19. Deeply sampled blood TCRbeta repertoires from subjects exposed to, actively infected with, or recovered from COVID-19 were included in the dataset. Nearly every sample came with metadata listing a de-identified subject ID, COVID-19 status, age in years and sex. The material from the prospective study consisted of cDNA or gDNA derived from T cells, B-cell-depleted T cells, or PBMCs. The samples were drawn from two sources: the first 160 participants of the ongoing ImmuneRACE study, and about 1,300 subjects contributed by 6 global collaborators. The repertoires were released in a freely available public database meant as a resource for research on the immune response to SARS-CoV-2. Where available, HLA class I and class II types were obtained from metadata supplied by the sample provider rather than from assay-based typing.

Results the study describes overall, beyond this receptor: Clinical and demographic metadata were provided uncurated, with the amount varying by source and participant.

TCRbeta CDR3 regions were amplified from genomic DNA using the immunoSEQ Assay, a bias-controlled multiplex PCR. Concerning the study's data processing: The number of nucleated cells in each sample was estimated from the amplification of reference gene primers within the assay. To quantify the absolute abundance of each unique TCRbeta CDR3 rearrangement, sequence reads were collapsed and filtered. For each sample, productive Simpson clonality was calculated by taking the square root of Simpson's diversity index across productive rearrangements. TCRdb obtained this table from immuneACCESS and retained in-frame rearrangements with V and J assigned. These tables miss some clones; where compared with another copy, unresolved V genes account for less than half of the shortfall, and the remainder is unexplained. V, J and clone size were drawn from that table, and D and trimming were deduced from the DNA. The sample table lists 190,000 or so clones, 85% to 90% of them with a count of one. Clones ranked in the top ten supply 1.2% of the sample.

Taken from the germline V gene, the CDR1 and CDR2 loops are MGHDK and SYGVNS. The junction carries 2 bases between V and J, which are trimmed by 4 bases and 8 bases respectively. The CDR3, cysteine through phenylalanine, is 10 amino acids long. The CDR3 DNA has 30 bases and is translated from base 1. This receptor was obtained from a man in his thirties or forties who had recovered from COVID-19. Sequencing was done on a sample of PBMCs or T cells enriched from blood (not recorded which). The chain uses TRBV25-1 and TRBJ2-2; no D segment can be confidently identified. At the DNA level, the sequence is TGTGCCAGCAGTGCAGGGGAGCTGTTTTTT. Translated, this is CASSAGELFF.